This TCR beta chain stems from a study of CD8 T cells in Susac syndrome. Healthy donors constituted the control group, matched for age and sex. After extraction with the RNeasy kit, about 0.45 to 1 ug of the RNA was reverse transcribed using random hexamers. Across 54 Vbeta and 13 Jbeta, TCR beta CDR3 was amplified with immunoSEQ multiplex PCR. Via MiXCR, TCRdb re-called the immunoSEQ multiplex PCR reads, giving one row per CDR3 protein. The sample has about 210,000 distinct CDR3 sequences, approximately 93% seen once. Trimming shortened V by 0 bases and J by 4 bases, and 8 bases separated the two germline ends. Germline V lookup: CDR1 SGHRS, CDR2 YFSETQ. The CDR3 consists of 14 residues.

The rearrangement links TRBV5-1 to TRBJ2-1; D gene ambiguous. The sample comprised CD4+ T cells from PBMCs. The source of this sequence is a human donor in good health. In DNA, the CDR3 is TGCGCCAGCAGCTTGGAGCCAGTTTACAATGAGCAGTTCTTC. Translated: CASSLEPVYNEQFF. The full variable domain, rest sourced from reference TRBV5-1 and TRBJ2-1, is KAGVTQTPRYLIKTRGQQVTLSCSPISGHRSVSWYQQTPGQGLQFLFEYFSETQRNKGNFPGRFSGRQFSNSRSEMNVSTLELGDSALYLCASSLEPVYNEQFFGPGTRLTVL.